The clone carrying this TCR beta chain was detected ten times or more. Its antigen is not known. At one of its ends the junction is not consistent with the germline gene, which may arise from a read error. This sample is drawn from a study of T cells in Graves' hyperthyroidism and ophthalmopathy. Whole-study context: The initial diagnosis was the point when peripheral blood was collected, ahead of any treatment.

Overall study results and limits: Stable hyperthyroidism was separated from ophthalmopathy by a model based on 13 V-J features. The model forecast ophthalmopathy, anticipating it by a median about 6.5 months before onset.

Amplified TCR beta CDR3 regions derived from RNA transcripts. An initial round of RT-PCR targeting the TCR CDR3 relied on the HTBI primer set. TCRdb independently ran MiXCR on the multiplex PCR reads; one entry per CDR3 protein. The table shows some 500,000 distinct CDR3 sequences, with about 15% occurring only once. The CDR3 extends over 12 amino acids. Per the germline V gene, CDR1 is DFQATT and CDR2 is SNEGSKA (reference sequence). Investigators excluded patients with uncontrolled infection, other autoimmune disease, pregnancy or lactation. This clonotype was sampled from a woman younger than 35 with Graves' hyperthyroidism. Sequenced material: blood. The chain couples TRBV20-1 to TRBJ2-3, with D perhaps matching TRBD1 (5 bases). In DNA form, the CDR3 reads TGCAGTGCTAGAGTTACAGGTGATAGGCAGTATTTT. Translation: CSARVTGDRQYF.